The 28 T cell receptor beta chains below all came from one sample that was sequenced in a study of T cells in Graves' hyperthyroidism and ophthalmopathy. RNA transcripts served as the template for amplifying TCR beta CDR3 regions. In the first-round RT-PCR of the TCR CDR3, the HTBI primer set was used. TCRdb called the multiplex PCR reads again in MiXCR, with one record for every CDR3 protein. The table includes fewer than 500,000 distinct CDR3 sequences, roughly 14% detected once. The sequencing sample was made of blood. The receptors come from a man between 18 and 29 years old with Graves' ophthalmopathy.

This clonotype was seen a handful of times. CDR3 residues: CASSMGQRYGYTF. The CDR3 DNA sequence: TGTGCCAGTAGTATGGGACAGCGATATGGCTACACCTTC. The chain joins TRBV19 to TRBJ1-2; TRBD1 matches at 7 bases. V shed 3 bases and J 5 bases; nucleotides not matched to a gene: 3. The germline gives CDR1 LNHDA, CDR2 SQIVND (reference sequence). The CDR3 has 13 amino acids.

This clonotype was recorded only once. It is likely a read error, because the conserved phenylalanine at the end of the CDR3 is missing. J is TRBJ1-1 and V is TRBV29-1; TRBD1 is a possible D gene (5 bases). The CDR3 has 16 amino acids. V was clipped by 4 bases and J by 1 base, with 19 bases between them. Germline V lookup: CDR1 SQVTM, CDR2 ANQGSEA. CDR3 sequence: CSVGNQGAGENTEAFS. In nucleotides, the CDR3 is TGCAGCGTTGGAAACCAAGGGGCTGGGGAGAACACTGAAGCTTTCTCT.

This clonotype turned up a few times. This may come from a read error, since a much larger clone is one base off. V usage is TRBV5-8 and J usage is TRBJ2-5; a possible D gene is TRBD2 (6 bases). This CDR3 region has 16 residues. CDR1 SGHTS and CDR2 YDEGEE come from the germline V gene. This CDR3 reads CPSSLGKRVQEETQYF. CDR3 nucleotide sequence: TGTCCCAGCAGCTTGGGAAAGCGGGTCCAGGAGGAGACCCAGTACTTC.

The sample holds many counts of this clonotype. The chain couples TRBV7-9 to TRBJ2-7; unclear D gene. This CDR3 spans 16 amino acids. Germline V gives CDR1 SEHNR, CDR2 FQNEAQ (reference sequence). Trimming removed 4 bases from V and 4 bases from J, with 20 bases in between. Here the CDR3 DNA reads TGTGCCAGCAGCTCTCAGGTAACTGGCGTTTGGTACGAGCAGTACTTC. It is translated as CASSSQVTGVWYEQYF.

This clonotype came up many times. The chain couples TRBV13 to TRBJ1-6; TRBD1 matches 9 bases. The CDR3 is made up of 15 amino acids. V dropped 4 bases and J dropped 8; count of bases not matched to a gene: 6. Germline CDR1 and CDR2: PRHDT and FYEKMQ (reference sequence). The CDR3 here is CASSYAWDRDSPLHF. The CDR3 nucleotides are TGTGCCAGCAGCTACGCCTGGGACAGGGATTCACCCCTCCACTTT.

In this sample, this clonotype turned up many times. The V and J genes are TRBV5-1 and TRBJ2-1; TRBD2 agrees at 10 bases. This CDR3 spans 16 amino acids. CDR1 is SGHRS, CDR2 YFSETQ, per germline. Trimming cost V 1 base and J 3 bases; bases outside gene matches: 4. Written as DNA, the CDR3 is TGCGCCAGCAGCTTGCTAGCGGGGGCAAACTACAATGAGCAGTTCTTC. The encoded protein is CASSLLAGANYNEQFF.

This clonotype was detected many times. The genes are TRBV30 and TRBJ1-5; 8 bases match TRBD1. J was trimmed by 2 bases and V by 5 bases; bases with no gene match: 2. The CDR3 contains 13 residues. Germline CDR1 is GTSNPN and CDR2 is SVGIG (reference sequence). The DNA for the CDR3 is TGTGCCTGGGACAGGGGCCGCAATCAGCCCCAGCATTTT. Its protein product is CAWDRGRNQPQHF. Based on the CDR3 plus reference TRBV30 and TRBJ1-5, the full variable domain is SQTIHQWPATLVQPVGSPLSLECTVEGTSNPNLYWYRQAAGRGLQLLFYSVGIGQISSEVPQNLSASRPQDRQFILSSKKLLLSDSGFYLCAWDRGRNQPQHFGDGTRLSIL.

This clonotype came up many times. The chain has TRBV27 and TRBJ2-7, with 7 positions matching TRBD1. CDR1 MNHEY and CDR2 SMNVEV come from the germline V gene (reference sequence). V dropped 5 bases and J dropped 5; count of bases not matched to a gene: 9. The CDR3 is made up of 14 amino acids. The CDR3 DNA is TGTGCCAGCAGTAAACAGGGGCCTTGGGACGAGCAGTACTTC. Translating it yields CASSKQGPWDEQYF.

This clonotype was recorded many times. The chain combines TRBV7-8 with TRBJ2-7; 9 positions match TRBD1. V trimming: 5 bases; J trimming: 6 bases; junction bases outside the gene matches: 8. This CDR3 is 14 amino acids long. Germline values: CDR1 SGHVS, CDR2 FQNEAQ. CDR3 loop: CASSDHRGRSEQYF. The CDR3 DNA reads TGTGCCAGCAGCGACCACAGGGGGCGAAGCGAGCAGTACTTC.

This clonotype was observed a handful of times. The chain couples TRBV4-2 to TRBJ2-7, with 8 bases aligning to TRBD1. The V and J ends lost 2 bases and 5 bases, in that order; junction bases with no gene match: 8. This CDR3 contains 15 residues. CDR1 LGHNA and CDR2 YNFKEQ come from the germline V gene. In DNA, the CDR3 is TGTGCCAGCAGCCAACCCGGGACAGGATCGCACGAGCAGTACTTC. It specifies CASSQPGTGSHEQYF.

CDR3 sequence (DNA): TGTGCCAGCAGCTCGGGGGGACAGGAGCAGTACTTC. Its protein is CASSSGGQEQYF. The chain combines TRBV7-2 with TRBJ2-7; D tentatively fits TRBD1 or TRBD2 (7 bases each). V lost 4 bases to trimming and J lost 7 bases, with 11 bases between them. Germline V gene data show CDR1 as SGHTA and CDR2 as FQGNSA. This CDR3 spans 12 amino acids.

This clonotype was recorded at least ten times. The chain carries TRBV13 and TRBJ2-5; 11 bases are a match to TRBD2. After removal of 5 bases from V and 0 bases from J, the junction contained 5 bases not matched to a gene. Germline CDR1 reads PRHDT; CDR2 reads FYEKMQ (reference sequence). This CDR3 comprises 16 residues. The CDR3 bases are TGTGCCAGCAGCCACCGACTAGCGGGGTACCAAGAGACCCAGTACTTC. It is translated as CASSHRLAGYQETQYF.

This clonotype was seen at least ten times. The rearrangement links TRBV11-3 to TRBJ2-1; 8 bases fit TRBD2. CDR3 length: 16 amino acids. The germline gives CDR1 SGHNT, CDR2 YENEEA. V trimming: 0 bases; J trimming: 0 bases; junction bases outside the gene matches: 1. The CDR3 sequence is CASSLDSGDSYNEQFF. The CDR3, as DNA: TGTGCCAGCAGCTTAGATAGCGGGGACTCCTACAATGAGCAGTTCTTC.

In its sample, this clonotype was seen many times. V gene TRBV6-1 combines with J gene TRBJ2-1; 7 bases agree with TRBD2. Germline V gene data show CDR1 as MNHNS and CDR2 as SASEGT. The trim removed 7 bases at V and 4 bases at J, leaving 10 bases unmatched. The CDR3 has 15 residues. The CDR3 sequence: CASTLGGNYYNEQFF. DNA of the CDR3: TGTGCCAGCACCTTGGGAGGGAATTATTACAATGAGCAGTTCTTC.

The rearrangement joins TRBV20-1 to TRBJ2-7, with D maybe TRBD2 (6 bases). Looked up from germline, CDR1 is DFQATT and CDR2 is SNEGSKA (reference sequence). CDR3 length: 12 amino acids. The CDR3 protein is CSAGQSSYEQYF. CDR3 coding DNA: TGCAGCGCGGGGCAGTCCTCCTACGAGCAGTACTTC.

In DNA form, the CDR3 reads TGTGCCAGCAGAGGCGGGACTAGCGGGAGGGCACAAACGCAGTATTTT. It codes for CASRGGTSGRAQTQYF. The chain uses TRBV11-2 and TRBJ2-3, with 16 positions matching TRBD2. Trimming cost V 6 bases and J 9 bases; bases outside gene matches: 9. The germline V gene encodes CDR1 SGHAT and CDR2 FQNNGV. CDR3 length: 16 amino acids.

The rearrangement uses TRBV6-6 and TRBJ1-4, with a weak D call TRBD1 (5 bases). CDR3 length: 17 amino acids. V lost 2 bases and J lost 0, with 13 bases in between. Looked up from germline, CDR1 is MNHNY and CDR2 is SVGAGI (reference sequence). Written as DNA, the CDR3 is TGTGCCAGCAGTTACACAGGAAAGTCTGCAACTAATGAAAAACTGTTTTTT. It is translated as CASSYTGKSATNEKLFF.

This clonotype was counted ten times or more. The gene calls are TRBV2 and TRBJ1-1; 7 bases match TRBD1. J lost 1 base, V lost 6 bases, and 5 bases had no gene match. CDR1 SNHLY and CDR2 FYNNEI come from the germline V gene. The CDR3 is 14 residues long. The CDR3 DNA sequence: TGTGCCAGCAGGCAGGGACAGTGGAACACTGAAGCTTTCTTT. Translated: CASRQGQWNTEAFF.

In its sample, this clonotype was seen many times. The rearrangement links TRBV13 to TRBJ1-1, with D unclear. Between the trimmed V and J ends, which lost 5 bases and 5 bases, there was a span of 15 bases. This CDR3 is 14 amino acids long. The germline V gene encodes CDR1 PRHDT and CDR2 FYEKMQ (reference sequence). CDR3 DNA sequence: TGTGCCAGCAGCACCGCTCAGGAAGTAACTGAAGCTTTCTTT. Its translation is CASSTAQEVTEAFF.

This clonotype showed up many times. The genes are TRBV7-9 and TRBJ2-2; D might be TRBD2 (6 bases). This CDR3 is 13 amino acids long. CDR1 is SEHNR and CDR2 is FQNEAQ in the germline V gene (reference sequence). Trimming took 10 bases from V and 2 from J, leaving 11 bases between them. The CDR3, as DNA: TGTGCCATCGGGACTTCCAACACCGGGGAGCTGTTTTTT. It yields the protein CAIGTSNTGELFF.

This clonotype has a count of ten or more. J is TRBJ2-7 and V is TRBV7-9; TRBD2 agrees at 9 bases. Trimming removed 5 bases from V and 2 bases from J; junction bases left unmatched: 4. This CDR3 has 14 amino acids. CDR1 is SEHNR, CDR2 FQNEAQ, per germline (reference sequence). Written as DNA, the CDR3 is TGTGCCAGCAGCGTCAGCGGGAGGCCCTACGAGCAGTACTTC. Protein product: CASSVSGRPYEQYF.

The chain employs TRBV9 and TRBJ2-2; D uncertain. Germline loops: CDR1 SGDLS, CDR2 YYNGEE. V was trimmed by 4 bases and J by 7 bases, leaving 11 bases between them. The CDR3 is 13 amino acids. CDR3 sequence reads: CASSPVRFGELFF. The CDR3 DNA follows: TGTGCCAGCAGCCCAGTCCGATTCGGGGAGCTGTTTTTT. The variable domain in full, with the rest retrieved from reference TRBV9 and TRBJ2-2, is DSGVTQTPKHLITATGQRVTLRCSPRSGDLSVYWYQQSLDQGLQFLIQYYNGEERAKGNILERFSAQQFPDLHSELNLSSLELGDSALYFCASSPVRFGELFFGEGSRLTVL.

This clonotype was counted at least ten times. This chain joins TRBV3-1 and TRBJ2-3, with D tentatively TRBD2 (6 bases). CDR3 length: 14 residues. Trimming stripped 6 bases from V and 3 bases from J, with 13 bases between. The germline V gene encodes CDR1 LGHDT and CDR2 YNNKEL (reference sequence). This chain's CDR3 is CASRLGRQTDTQYF. The CDR3 region has the DNA TGTGCCAGCAGGCTAGGGAGGCAAACAGATACGCAGTATTTT.

This clonotype was recorded a few times. A read error may account for a junction end that differs from germline. The chain carries TRBV7-9 and TRBJ1-1; D is unresolved. The CDR3 has 11 residues. Germline CDR1 and CDR2: SEHNR and FQNEAQ (reference sequence). The CDR3 DNA is TGTGCCAGCAGCTGGAACACTGAAGCTTCCTTT. Protein: CASSWNTEASF.

This clonotype has more than one count but fewer than ten. This sequence joins TRBV6-2 or TRBV6-3 and TRBJ2-7; the D is unclear. CDR3 length: 14 amino acids. V gave up 5 bases and J gave up 3 bases, with 14 bases separating them. Germline CDR1 and CDR2: MNHEY and SVGEGT. The CDR3 region has the DNA TGTGCCAGCAGTACGATGGATGATGTCTACGAGCAGTACTTC. It yields the protein CASSTMDDVYEQYF.

This clonotype occurred many times. The chain links TRBV20-1 to TRBJ2-1, with 10 positions matching TRBD2. V lost 1 base, J lost 5 bases, and 5 bases stayed unmatched. Germline V gene sequence: CDR1 DFQATT, CDR2 SNEGSKA (reference sequence). The length of the CDR3 is 15 residues. DNA for the CDR3: TGCAGTGCTAGAGCGCGGACTAGCGGTAACAATGAGCAGTTCTTC. Protein sequence: CSARARTSGNNEQFF.

The rearrangement joins TRBV10-2 to TRBJ2-7, with 9 nucleotides matching TRBD1. J gave up 2 bases and V 8 bases, and 7 bases lay outside the gene matches. CDR1 is WSHSY, CDR2 SAAADI, per germline. This CDR3 is built from 14 residues. In DNA form, the CDR3 reads TGCGCCAGCCGCGGAGGGGACAGGGCCTACGAGCAGTACTTC. Translation: CASRGGDRAYEQYF.

This clonotype occurred many times. V usage is TRBV15 and J usage is TRBJ1-2, with 8 bases fitting TRBD1. V trimming: 5 bases; J trimming: 1 base; junction bases outside the gene matches: 6. The germline V gene encodes CDR1 LNHNV and CDR2 YYDKDF (reference sequence). This CDR3 has 15 amino acids. CDR3 sequence: CATSGGTGINYGYTF. CDR3 nucleotides: TGTGCCACCAGCGGAGGGACAGGCATTAACTATGGCTACACCTTC.